The 3 T cell receptor beta chains in this list originate from one sample, sequenced in a study of naive and memory T cell subsets. The beta constant-region primer was an equimolar mix of two oligonucleotides covering TRBC1 and TRBC2. TCRdb reanalysed the UMI-ligation and nested PCR reads using MiXCR and keeps one entry per CDR3 protein. Altogether approximately 140,000 distinct CDR3 sequences are present, approximately 15% being singletons, with the ten largest covering roughly 0.13%. Source material: naive CD4+ T cells from blood. All receptors come from a human donor in good health.

This clonotype showed up just a few times. The genes are TRBV3-1 and TRBJ1-4, with D unresolved. Looked up from germline, CDR1 is LGHDT and CDR2 is YNNKEL (reference sequence). CDR3 length: 16 residues. Deletions cut 3 bases from V and 0 bases from J, with 11 bases between. This CDR3 reads CASSHRQAATNEKLFF. CDR3 bases: TGTGCCAGCAGCCATCGACAAGCTGCAACTAATGAAAAACTGTTTTTT.

V usage is TRBV20-1 and J usage is TRBJ2-5; D gene uncertain. The CDR3 consists of 12 residues. Germline V gene data show CDR1 as DFQATT and CDR2 as SNEGSKA (reference sequence). V dropped 3 bases and J dropped 3 bases, with 8 bases sitting between them. Written as DNA, the CDR3 is TGCAGTGCTAGGGTGAAGAAAGAGACCCAGTACTTC. This encodes CSARVKKETQYF.

This clonotype was recorded a few times. V is TRBV7-2 and J is TRBJ2-6; D is possibly TRBD1 (6 bases). V was clipped by 1 base and J by 2 bases, with 9 bases between them. Looked up from germline, CDR1 is SGHTA and CDR2 is FQGNSA. CDR3 length: 16 residues. For the CDR3, the DNA is TGTGCCAGCAGCTTAGTCTCAGGGGCTGGGGCCAACGTCCTGACTTTC. This encodes CASSLVSGAGANVLTF.